The rows below give T cell receptor beta chains drawn from one sample of a study of shared clonotypes between healthy human individuals. Data came from immunoSEQ multiplex PCR; TCRdb stores just in-frame clones and leaves some out. Of under 2,000,000 clones listed, just under 95% are singletons. The sequencing input was naive CD8+ T cells sorted from blood. All receptors derive from a young man in good health. CDR3s include the opening cysteine and the closing phenylalanine or tryptophan. Fields, in order: CDR3 DNA, CDR3 protein, J gene, D gene, V gene, clone size. The D gene is left open where the match is weak. The size of a clone is reported for some rows only, either as once, few or many, or as a class for expanded clones.

TGCGCCAGCAGCCAAGATCGAGGGGTACCCTACAATGAGCAGTTCTTC CASSQDRGVPYNEQFF TRBJ2-1 - TRBV4-3 -
TGCGCCAGCAGCCCTGGACTAGCTGGCACAGATACGCAGTATTTT CASSPGLAGTDTQYF TRBJ2-3 TRBD2 TRBV5-1 -
TGTGCCAGCAGTTTCCCTCCGTCTAGCGGGGGGGCCATAGATACGCAGTATTTT CASSFPPSSGGAIDTQYF TRBJ2-3 TRBD2 TRBV28 -
TGTGCCAGCAGCTTGTCTAGCGCCAATGAGCAGTTCTTC CASSLSSANEQFF TRBJ2-1 - TRBV5-4 -
TGTGCCAGCAGCTTAGGAACAGGGGAATTCGAGCAGTACTTC CASSLGTGEFEQYF TRBJ2-7 TRBD1 TRBV11-2 -
TGTGCCAGCAGTGACTCTGTGACAGGGTGGGAGACCCAGTACTTC CASSDSVTGWETQYF TRBJ2-5 TRBD1 TRBV2 -
TGTGCCAGCAGTGAACGATTACAGGGGGCCGATGGCTACACCTTC CASSERLQGADGYTF TRBJ1-2 TRBD1 TRBV6-1 -
TGTGCCAGCAGCATCCTTCAGTTCGAGACCCAGTACTTC CASSILQFETQYF TRBJ2-5 - TRBV7-9 -
TGTGCCAGCAGCGTAGGGTACGAGCAGTACTTC CASSVGYEQYF TRBJ2-7 - TRBV9 few
TGTGCCTGGAGCAATGGACAGGGGTATCAGCCCCAGCATTTT CAWSNGQGYQPQHF TRBJ1-5 TRBD1 TRBV30 -
TGTGCCAGCAGCTTAGGGTACCCGGGACTAGTCGGAGAGACCCAGTACTTC CASSLGYPGLVGETQYF TRBJ2-5 TRBD2 TRBV7-6 -
TGTGCCATCAGTGGTATTGCGGGGAGCACAGATACGCAGTATTTT CAISGIAGSTDTQYF TRBJ2-3 - TRBV10-3 -
TGTGCCAGCAGCCCAGAGACAGTAGGAACAGATACGCAGTATTTT CASSPETVGTDTQYF TRBJ2-3 - TRBV6-6 -
TGTGCCAGCAGTGACCCACTAGCCAAAAACATTCAGTACTTC CASSDPLAKNIQYF TRBJ2-4 - TRBV6-5 -
TGTGCCAGCAGTTCCTCCGGCGGGGGCACAGATACGCAGTATTTT CASSSSGGGTDTQYF TRBJ2-3 - TRBV7-3 -
TGTGCCAGCAGTTTGGGGACAGGGGCGAATCAGCCCCAGCATTTT CASSLGTGANQPQHF TRBJ1-5 TRBD1 TRBV27 -
TGTGCCAGCAGCGAGGGACTACCCAGCACAGATACGCAGTATTTT CASSEGLPSTDTQYF TRBJ2-3 TRBD2 TRBV5-6 -
TGTGCTAGTGGTTTGGAGGGAAATTCACCCCTCCACTTT CASGLEGNSPLHF TRBJ1-6 - TRBV12-5 -
TGTGCCAGCAGTTTCAGGGGATGGGATGGAAACACCATATATTTT CASSFRGWDGNTIYF TRBJ1-3 - TRBV28 -
TGTGCCAGCTGGGACTCGACCGCGAACACCGGGGAGCTGTTTTTT CASWDSTANTGELFF TRBJ2-2 - TRBV6-6 -
TGTGCCAGCAGTTCCCTGGGGGGCATTAATGAAAAACTGTTTTTT CASSSLGGINEKLFF TRBJ1-4 - TRBV6-5 -
TGCGCCAGCAGACTCAGCGGGAGTCACAATGAGCAGTTCTTC CASRLSGSHNEQFF TRBJ2-1 TRBD2 TRBV4-1 -
TGCGCCAGCAGCCAAGAAGGGGGGAGGGGCGGGGAGCTGTTTTTT CASSQEGGRGGELFF TRBJ2-2 - TRBV4-1 -
TGTGCCAGCAGTGAAGCTGGTAGGGATCTAGAGACCCAGTACTTC CASSEAGRDLETQYF TRBJ2-5 - TRBV6-1 -
TGTGCCAGCAGCTTGAGAGCGGGAGCACAAGAGACCCAGTACTTC CASSLRAGAQETQYF TRBJ2-5 TRBD2 TRBV7-9 -
TGTGCCAGTAGTACCTACAAAGAGTACAATGAAAAACTGTTTTTT CASSTYKEYNEKLFF TRBJ1-4 - TRBV19 -
TGTGCCAGCAGCGCAACTGGAGATACGCAGTATTTT CASSATGDTQYF TRBJ2-3 - TRBV7-9 -
TGTGCCTGGGGAAGGGGGCAGGGGGCCGATGAGCAGTTCTTC CAWGRGQGADEQFF TRBJ2-1 TRBD1 TRBV30 -
TGTGCCAGCAGTTTGGGCTTATATAATGAAAAACTGTTTTTT CASSLGLYNEKLFF TRBJ1-4 - TRBV27 -
TGTGCCACCAGCCACGACTTAGGGAATGAGCAGTTCTTC CATSHDLGNEQFF TRBJ2-1 - TRBV15 -
TGTGCCAGTAGTATGGGGGACGGAACAGCAGATACGCAGTATTTT CASSMGDGTADTQYF TRBJ2-3 - TRBV19 -
TGTGCCAGCAGTTTCCCCGGGACTAGCGGCGGTTACGAGCAGTACTTC CASSFPGTSGGYEQYF TRBJ2-7 TRBD2 TRBV28 -
TGTGCCAGCAGCTCCCAAGCTGCTAATGAAAAACTGTTTTTT CASSSQAANEKLFF TRBJ1-4 - TRBV11-2 once
TGTGCCACCAGCGTAACCGGGACAGGGGCCTACGAGCAGTACTTC CATSVTGTGAYEQYF TRBJ2-7 TRBD1 TRBV15 -
TGTGCCAGCAGTGAACTCGGGTACGATTCACCCCTCCACTTT CASSELGYDSPLHF TRBJ1-6 - TRBV2 -
TGTGCCAGCAGCTTAACCCTACAGGGAATCGATGGCTACACCTTC CASSLTLQGIDGYTF TRBJ1-2 - TRBV11-2 -
TGTGCCAGCAGCTTAGACATTTTGACCGAGCAGTACTTC CASSLDILTEQYF TRBJ2-7 - TRBV11-2 -
TGTGCCAGCAGTTACCTGAGCCCCGTCATCTCCTACGAGCAGTACTTC CASSYLSPVISYEQYF TRBJ2-7 - TRBV28 -
TGTGCCAGCAGCGCAGACGGACAGGGGTCTTTCTACGAGCAGTACTTC CASSADGQGSFYEQYF TRBJ2-7 TRBD1 TRBV9 -
TGTGCCAGCAAGGTAGCGGGAGTAGCCTACAATGAGCAGTTCTTC CASKVAGVAYNEQFF TRBJ2-1 TRBD2 TRBV6-6 -